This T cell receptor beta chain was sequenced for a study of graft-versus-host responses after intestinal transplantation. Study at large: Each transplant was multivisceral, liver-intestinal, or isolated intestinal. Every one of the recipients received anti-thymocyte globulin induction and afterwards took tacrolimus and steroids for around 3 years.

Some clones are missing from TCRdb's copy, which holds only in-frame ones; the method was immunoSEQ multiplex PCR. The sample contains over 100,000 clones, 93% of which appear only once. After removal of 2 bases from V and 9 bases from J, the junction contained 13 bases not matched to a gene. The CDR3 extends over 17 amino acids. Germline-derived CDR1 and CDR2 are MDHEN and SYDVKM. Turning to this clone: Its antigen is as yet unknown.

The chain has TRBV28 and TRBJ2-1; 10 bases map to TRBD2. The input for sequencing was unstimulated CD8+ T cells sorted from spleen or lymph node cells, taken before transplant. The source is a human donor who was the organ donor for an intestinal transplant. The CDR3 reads CASSLIRLAGAWSEQFF. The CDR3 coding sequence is TGTGCCAGCAGTTTAATTCGCCTAGCGGGAGCCTGGAGTGAGCAGTTCTTC.